This TCR beta chain was identified during a study of vaccination effects on CD4 cells after COVID-19 (dated by TCRdb to the early 2020s). General notes on the study: The ViraFEST assay stimulated PBMC with viral peptide pools and then used TCR sequencing to identify antigen-specific CD4+ T cell clonotypes by expansion. Each participant got two doses of an mRNA SARS-CoV-2 vaccine, either BNT162b2 or mRNA-1273. Roughly 2.1 million PBMC per well were cultured in IMDM with around 5% human AB serum, 8 to 10 IU/ml IL-2 and gentamicin, plus 10 ug/ml peptides. In both COVID-19 convalescent patients and infection-naive vaccine recipients, the study compared SARS-CoV-2 spike-specific CD4+ TCR repertoires from before mRNA vaccination with those from after it. The full study included 10 COVID-19 convalescent patients and several SARS-CoV-2-naive healthy vaccine recipients. Cultures from other donors in the study were sequenced with the Oncomine TCR Beta short-read assay on an Illumina iSeq 100.

After less than 13 days of culture, CD4+ T cells were isolated with the EasySep CD4+ T cell isolation kit. None of the healthy vaccine recipients had a prior SARS-CoV-2 infection, which was confirmed by nucleocapsid antibody tests that came back negative both before and after vaccination. Half of the culture medium was replaced with fresh IL-2-containing medium on days 3 and 7. Unless noted otherwise, every peptide stimulation condition was grown in triplicate wells. PBMC were separated from whole blood using Ficoll-Paque Plus gradient centrifugation and were then either cryopreserved at -140C or used fresh. Genomic DNA was extracted from cultured CD4+ T cells with the QIAamp micro DNA kit. CDR1 SEHNR and CDR2 FQNEAQ are derived from the germline V gene (reference sequence). Counted from cysteine to phenylalanine, this CDR3 has 14 amino acids. Only CDR3 DNA is held: 42 bases, read in frame from base 1. Deletion took 5 bases off V and 5 bases off J, with a span of 15 bases between the germline ends.

Comments on this clone: Its antigen remains unidentified. One base away there is no much larger clone; base qualities are not given.

General conclusions and limits of the study: Among healthy vaccine recipients, nearly all vaccine-induced clones were SARS-CoV-2 mono-reactive, and just 1 of 255 was cross-reactive with common cold coronaviruses. At late post-vaccination timepoints, both infection-induced and vaccine-induced clones showed marked clonal contraction, consistent with waning T cell responses. Only a small number of convalescent patients were included, and no early post-infection timepoints were available, which limited the study.

Receptors were amplified or captured by the immunoSEQ multiplex PCR assay. TCR beta CDR3 sequencing was performed on DNA from the cultured, isolated CD4+ T cells. The study's processing was this. The analysis removed non-productive TCR sequences, trimmed reads to the CDR3 region, and retained only CDR3s that were 7 or more amino acids long. The MANAFEST web app was used to identify antigen-specific clonotypes by comparing expansion in peptide wells with expansion in reference cultures. Positive clones required FDR<0.05 expansion versus reference and all other wells, odds ratio above 5, and frequency above 0.1% in two replicate wells. Cross-reactive clonotypes were defined as significantly expanded in SARS-CoV-2 spike wells and in at least one common cold coronavirus spike condition. Levenshtein distance calculated with the stringdist R package was used to assess CDR3 similarity, and unrooted trees were constructed with ape in R 3.6.1. The source is immuneACCESS, and TCRdb retained only in-frame sequences with V and J called. Part of the clones is not carried over; for the studies checked, unresolved V genes explain less than half of this, and the remainder is unexplained. V and J calls and clone size follow that table, whereas D and trimming were derived from the DNA. Recorded for this sample are 50,000 or so clones; 50% to 80% of them occurred a single time. Of the sample, approximately 5% falls within the top ten clones.

Here the sequenced sample was CD4+ T cells from PBMCs cultured without peptide, taken before COVID-19 vaccination. In this chain, TRBV7-9 is recombined with TRBJ1-1; no confident D gene assignment can be made. The TCR sequence derives from a human donor who received a COVID-19 vaccine. The sequence in DNA is TGTGCCAGCAGCGCGGACTTTGGGAGGACTGAAGCTTTCTTT. The resulting protein is CASSADFGRTEAFF.